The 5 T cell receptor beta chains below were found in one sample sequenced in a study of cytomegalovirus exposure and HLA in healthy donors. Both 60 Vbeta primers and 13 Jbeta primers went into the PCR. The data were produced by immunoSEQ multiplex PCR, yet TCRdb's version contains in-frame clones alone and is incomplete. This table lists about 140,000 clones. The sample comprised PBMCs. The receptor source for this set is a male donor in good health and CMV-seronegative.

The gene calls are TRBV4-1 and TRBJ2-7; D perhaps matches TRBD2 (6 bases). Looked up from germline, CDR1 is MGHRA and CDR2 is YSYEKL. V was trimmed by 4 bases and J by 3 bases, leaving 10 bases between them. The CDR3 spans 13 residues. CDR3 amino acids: CASSRDLVYEQYF. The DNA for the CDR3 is TGCGCCAGCAGCCGGGACTTGGTCTACGAGCAGTACTTC.

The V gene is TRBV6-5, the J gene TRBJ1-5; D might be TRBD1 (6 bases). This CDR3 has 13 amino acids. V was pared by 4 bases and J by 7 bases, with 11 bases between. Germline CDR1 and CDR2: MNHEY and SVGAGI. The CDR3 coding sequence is TGTGCCAGCAGTTTTACGAGGGGGCAGCCCCAGCATTTT. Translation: CASSFTRGQPQHF.

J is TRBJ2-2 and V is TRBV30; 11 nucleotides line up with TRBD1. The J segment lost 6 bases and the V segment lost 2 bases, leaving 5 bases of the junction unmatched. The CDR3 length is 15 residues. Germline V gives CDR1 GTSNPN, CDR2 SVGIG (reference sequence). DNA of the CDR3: TGTGCCTGGAGTTGGGGACAGGGGGTTTCCGGGGAGCTGTTTTTT. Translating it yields CAWSWGQGVSGELFF.

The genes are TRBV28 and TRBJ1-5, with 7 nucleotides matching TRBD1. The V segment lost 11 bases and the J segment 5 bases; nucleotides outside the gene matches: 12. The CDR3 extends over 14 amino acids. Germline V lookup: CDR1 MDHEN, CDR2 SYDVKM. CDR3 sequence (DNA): TGTGCCTGTACTGGGACAGTGAAGGATCAGCCCCAGCATTTT. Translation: CACTGTVKDQPQHF.

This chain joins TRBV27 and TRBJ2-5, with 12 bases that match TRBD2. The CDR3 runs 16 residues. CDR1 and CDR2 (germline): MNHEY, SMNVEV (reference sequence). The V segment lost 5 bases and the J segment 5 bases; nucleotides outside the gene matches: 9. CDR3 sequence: CASSLLLAGGRETQYF. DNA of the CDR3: TGTGCCAGCAGTCTCTTACTAGCGGGAGGCCGGGAGACCCAGTACTTC.